The clone carrying this T cell receptor beta chain was recorded at least ten times. CDR3 length: 16 residues. Germline CDR1 SGHVS, CDR2 FNYEAQ. V dropped 5 bases and J dropped 1 base, with 17 bases sitting between them. The sample belongs to a study of HIV-infected patients and healthy controls. From the 5' RACE reads, TCRdb called clonotypes with MiXCR, one entry per CDR3 protein. The top ten hold approximately 35% of the sample, which has 15,000 to 20,000 distinct CDR3 sequences, about 19% seen once. The sample consisted of CD8+ T cells from blood. This rearrangement joins TRBV7-6 to TRBJ1-1; maybe TRBD1 (5 bases). The TCR was taken from a human donor in good health. CDR3 region: CASSPGGSRANTEAFF. CDR3 in DNA: TGTGCCAGCAGCCCCGGGGGGAGTAGGGCGAACACTGAAGCTTTCTTT.